These 3 T cell receptor beta chains were sequenced from one sample in a study of T cells after yellow fever vaccination. TCRdb itself ran the 5' RACE reads through MiXCR, one entry per CDR3 protein. The sample lists 150,000 or so distinct CDR3 sequences, around 7% occurring once. The sample was CD4+ T cells sorted from PBMCs, taken 5 to 6 days after the first yellow fever vaccination. The source is a man aged 18 to 30 who received the YFV17D yellow fever vaccine.

The V and J genes are TRBV3-1 and TRBJ2-3; D gene uncertain. Between the trimmed V and J ends, which lost 3 bases and 3 bases, there was a span of 4 bases. The CDR3 is 12 residues long. The germline V gene encodes CDR1 LGHDT and CDR2 YNNKEL (reference sequence). The CDR3 DNA sequence: TGTGCCAGCAGCCACTTTACAGATACGCAGTATTTT. Residues: CASSHFTDTQYF.

This clonotype showed up just a few times. The V gene is TRBV9, the J gene TRBJ2-2; possible D gene TRBD1, 5 bases. Trimming removed 0 bases from V and 0 bases from J, with 9 bases in between. Germline CDR1 and CDR2: SGDLS and YYNGEE. The CDR3 consists of 16 residues. The CDR3 loop reads CASSVAGSPNTGELFF. The CDR3 bases are TGTGCCAGCAGCGTAGCAGGGTCCCCGAACACCGGGGAGCTGTTTTTT. The full variable domain, with the rest looked up from reference TRBV9 and TRBJ2-2, is DSGVTQTPKHLITATGQRVTLRCSPRSGDLSVYWYQQSLDQGLQFLIQYYNGEERAKGNILERFSAQQFPDLHSELNLSSLELGDSALYFCASSVAGSPNTGELFFGEGSRLTVL.

This clonotype was detected ten times or more. This sequence joins TRBV5-1 and TRBJ2-5, with TRBD1 identical over 8 bases. Germline CDR1 and CDR2: SGHRS and YFSETQ. This CDR3 contains 14 residues. V dropped 4 bases and J dropped 4; count of bases not matched to a gene: 6. CDR3 amino acids: CASSPRTGRETQYF. DNA for the CDR3: TGCGCCAGCAGCCCCAGGACAGGGCGAGAGACCCAGTACTTC. Combining the CDR3 with reference TRBV5-1 and TRBJ2-5 gives the whole variable domain KAGVTQTPRYLIKTRGQQVTLSCSPISGHRSVSWYQQTPGQGLQFLFEYFSETQRNKGNFPGRFSGRQFSNSRSEMNVSTLELGDSALYLCASSPRTGRETQYFGPGTRLLVL.